This T cell receptor (beta chain) derives from a study of CD8+ T cells in alopecia areata. Extracted from the samples, RNA was reverse transcribed into cDNA to serve as the sequencing template. TCRdb's table, derived via immunoSEQ multiplex PCR, lists solely in-frame clones and lacks some. The sample has 150,000 to 200,000 clones, about 60% seen once; the top ten hold about 15%. This clone turned up a few times. Sample: CD4+ T cells sorted from blood, taken at week 0. The clonotype was recovered from a human donor with alopecia areata.

The CDR3 bases are TGTGCCTGGAGTGCACAAAAGAACAATGAGCAGTTCTTC. Amino acids: CAWSAQKNNEQFF. The V gene is TRBV30, the J gene TRBJ2-1; the D is unclear. Germline values: CDR1 GTSNPN, CDR2 SVGIG (reference sequence). Trimming removed 1 base at V and 5 bases at J, with 9 bases between. This CDR3 has 13 residues.